Here is one T cell receptor (beta chain) with its context. The sample comes from a study of T cells expressing NK-cell markers. Germline lookup yields CDR1 SGHRS and CDR2 YFSETQ. There are 14 residues in the CDR3. TCRdb derives one entry per CDR3 protein from the 5' RACE reads, leaving out DNA. The table gives 25,000 to 35,000 distinct CDR3 sequences; the top ten clones make up 60% of it. The sample comprised blood T cells: a sorted CD56 or NKG2C T cell subset, CD4+ or CD8+ T cells, or bulk PBMC T cells (not recorded which). J is TRBJ1-1 and V is TRBV5-1. The receptor was isolated from a woman between 18 and 75 years old in good health. The CDR3 region is CASSSGEGNTEAFF. The full variable domain, completed using reference TRBV5-1 and TRBJ1-1, is KAGVTQTPRYLIKTRGQQVTLSCSPISGHRSVSWYQQTPGQGLQFLFEYFSETQRNKGNFPGRFSGRQFSNSRSEMNVSTLELGDSALYLCASSSGEGNTEAFFGQGTRLTVV.